The clone carrying this T cell receptor (beta chain) was counted a few times. The V gene end was trimmed by 5 bases and the J gene end by 1 base; junction bases not matched to a gene: 8. Germline V CDR1 and CDR2: SGHVS, FQNEAQ. CDR3 size: 17 residues. The sample is drawn from a study of shared clonotypes between healthy human individuals. Whole-study context: Contributing individuals were a couple of females and three males aged 18 to 49.

Libraries were prepared by immunoSEQ multiplex PCR; TCRdb keeps only in-frame clonotypes and omits some of them. The data show roughly 480,000 clones, with roughly 85% seen just once and roughly 12% held by the top ten. The chain has TRBV7-8 and TRBJ2-1, with TRBD2 matching 10 bases. This sequence was found in a woman in her thirties or forties in good health. Some clones in this sample may be carry-over from other donors' samples. Sequenced: PBMCs. The CDR3 loop is CASSPILSGRSYNEQFF. CDR3 nucleotides: TGTGCCAGCAGCCCGATACTTAGCGGGAGGTCCTACAATGAGCAGTTCTTC.